Below, one T cell receptor (beta chain) is given with its context. Its target is not known. Thawed PBMCs were FACS-sorted into unstimulated CD4+CD25+CD127- regulatory T cells, CD4+CD25- non-regulatory cells, CD4 and CD8 cells. These data come from a study of Tregs in tolerant kidney transplant recipients. Overall study results and limits: No direct test of biological reproducibility was done here.

Profiled with immunoSEQ multiplex PCR; TCRdb holds only in-frame clones, not every one. The sample has about 110,000 clones, nearly 90% seen once. CDR3 size: 14 residues. CDR1 is KGHSH, CDR2 LQKENI, per germline. V gave up 5 bases and J gave up 4 bases, with 14 bases separating them. The origin of this receptor is a human donor who received a combined kidney and bone marrow transplant. The source was CD4+ T cells from blood, collected before the transplant. V is TRBV18 and J is TRBJ1-1, with TRBD1 as a possible D gene (6 bases). CDR3 DNA sequence: TGTGCCAGCTCAACGTACAGGGAGGGCACTGAAGCTTTCTTT. Translated, it gives CASSTYREGTEAFF.